This TCR beta chain was documented in a study of T cell changes during pregnancy in multiple sclerosis. Profiling relied on immunoSEQ multiplex PCR, and the TCRdb table lists in-frame clones only, not all of them. The table lists approximately 120,000 clones, about 95% of them singletons. The sample in question was peripheral blood, obtained after pregnancy. The sequence was obtained from a female donor with multiple sclerosis, enrolled in a pregnancy study.

In DNA, the CDR3 is TGTGCCAGTACCCAAGAGGACCCAGGGGCCGCCGGGGAAGATACGCAGTATTTT. This codes for CASTQEDPGAAGEDTQYF. V usage is TRBV19 and J usage is TRBJ2-3; D might be TRBD1 (6 bases). V dropped 7 bases and J dropped 5 bases, with 28 bases sitting between them. This CDR3 has 18 residues. Germline lookup yields CDR1 LNHDA and CDR2 SQIVND (reference sequence).